Listed below are T cell receptor beta chains from one sample, sequenced in a study of cytomegalovirus exposure and HLA in healthy donors. TCRdb keeps only in-frame clones here, not all; method: immunoSEQ multiplex PCR. In the table there are 71,000 or so clones, approximately 94% of which are singletons. The material sequenced was PBMCs. These receptors were obtained from a young woman in good health and CMV-seropositive. Each CDR3 is given without its conserved first and last residue. Fields, in order: J gene, V gene, D gene, CDR3 protein. A D gene is named only where the DNA matches it firmly.

j_call: TRBJ2-1
v_call: TRBV6-6
d_call: NA
cdr3_aa: ASSGTSQF

j_call: TRBJ2-7
v_call: TRBV7-3
d_call: NA
cdr3_aa: ASSLPPDSQQY

j_call: TRBJ2-1
v_call: TRBV27
d_call: NA
cdr3_aa: ASSPVGVNEQF

j_call: TRBJ2-1
v_call: TRBV29-1
d_call: TRBD2
cdr3_aa: SLAGGRLNEQF

j_call: TRBJ2-7
v_call: TRBV7-6
d_call: TRBD1
cdr3_aa: ASSWGQGWDEQY

j_call: TRBJ2-7
v_call: TRBV9
d_call: TRBD1
cdr3_aa: ASSETGGVREQY

j_call: TRBJ2-5
v_call: TRBV5-1
d_call: NA
cdr3_aa: ASSGNGQETQY

j_call: TRBJ2-7
v_call: TRBV28
d_call: TRBD2
cdr3_aa: ASRSPGGTGTYEQY

j_call: TRBJ2-7
v_call: TRBV7-9
d_call: NA
cdr3_aa: ASSLGSVQTYEQY

j_call: TRBJ2-1
v_call: TRBV4-1
d_call: NA
cdr3_aa: ASSQPGTQLPGNEQF

j_call: TRBJ1-2
v_call: TRBV9
d_call: NA
cdr3_aa: ASSPYAGRPTNYGYT

j_call: TRBJ1-2
v_call: TRBV6-6
d_call: TRBD1
cdr3_aa: ASSYPGQGI

j_call: TRBJ2-1
v_call: TRBV7-2
d_call: NA
cdr3_aa: ASSLQYNEQF

j_call: TRBJ2-3
v_call: TRBV7-3
d_call: TRBD2
cdr3_aa: ASSFGTSGGGDTQY

j_call: TRBJ2-7
v_call: TRBV11-3
d_call: TRBD2
cdr3_aa: ASSGAGPEYEQY

j_call: TRBJ2-6
v_call: TRBV11-3
d_call: TRBD1
cdr3_aa: ASRTGAGANVLT

j_call: TRBJ2-1
v_call: TRBV6-5
d_call: TRBD2
cdr3_aa: ASTRLAGGGNEQF

j_call: TRBJ1-2
v_call: TRBV11-2
d_call: NA
cdr3_aa: ASSLQQGYGYT

j_call: TRBJ1-5
v_call: TRBV4-1
d_call: TRBD1
cdr3_aa: ASSSTGGINNQPQH

j_call: TRBJ1-2
v_call: TRBV5-5
d_call: TRBD1
cdr3_aa: ASSLRQGRSNYGYT

j_call: TRBJ1-5
v_call: TRBV28
d_call: TRBD1
cdr3_aa: ASSLLGRQGNQPQH

j_call: TRBJ1-4
v_call: TRBV4-1
d_call: NA
cdr3_aa: ASSPNRFNEKLF

j_call: TRBJ2-7
v_call: TRBV15
d_call: TRBD2
cdr3_aa: ATSYVSGGPYEQY

j_call: TRBJ1-1
v_call: TRBV7-9
d_call: TRBD1
cdr3_aa: ASGTGDIPEAF

j_call: TRBJ1-2
v_call: TRBV11-2
d_call: NA
cdr3_aa: ASSSGYGYT

j_call: TRBJ2-7
v_call: TRBV7-9
d_call: TRBD1
cdr3_aa: ASSPLLGTGGYEQY

j_call: TRBJ1-1
v_call: TRBV6-5
d_call: TRBD1
cdr3_aa: ATRQGPTEAF

j_call: TRBJ1-2
v_call: TRBV5-4
d_call: NA
cdr3_aa: ASSPGGQQAHYGYT

j_call: TRBJ1-2
v_call: TRBV11-2
d_call: NA
cdr3_aa: ASSLSVQSNGYT

j_call: TRBJ1-4
v_call: TRBV7-9
d_call: NA
cdr3_aa: ASSSNRDFTNEKLF

j_call: TRBJ2-2
v_call: TRBV4-3
d_call: NA
cdr3_aa: ASSQDLVQGGTGELF

j_call: TRBJ1-2
v_call: TRBV10-3
d_call: NA
cdr3_aa: AISESKGRRGDYGYT

j_call: TRBJ2-7
v_call: TRBV30
d_call: TRBD1
cdr3_aa: AWRGKGQGAWEQY

j_call: TRBJ2-7
v_call: TRBV5-5
d_call: TRBD2
cdr3_aa: ASSSGLAVAVWEQY

j_call: TRBJ1-3
v_call: TRBV2
d_call: TRBD1
cdr3_aa: ASSADRTSSGNTIY

j_call: TRBJ1-1
v_call: TRBV9
d_call: TRBD1
cdr3_aa: ASSVGGGQGERAF

j_call: TRBJ2-1
v_call: TRBV19
d_call: TRBD1
cdr3_aa: ASDTGGSYNEQF

j_call: TRBJ2-3
v_call: TRBV5-1
d_call: TRBD1
cdr3_aa: ASSPGTGGGTDTQY

j_call: TRBJ2-3
v_call: TRBV5-4
d_call: NA
cdr3_aa: ASSLGSGTSTDTQY

j_call: TRBJ1-2
v_call: TRBV7-2
d_call: TRBD1
cdr3_aa: ASSFHRAGTGIRAYGYT

j_call: TRBJ2-5
v_call: TRBV2
d_call: TRBD2
cdr3_aa: ASSASSGGNQETQY

j_call: TRBJ1-3
v_call: TRBV19
d_call: NA
cdr3_aa: ASSMGFSKRYTIY